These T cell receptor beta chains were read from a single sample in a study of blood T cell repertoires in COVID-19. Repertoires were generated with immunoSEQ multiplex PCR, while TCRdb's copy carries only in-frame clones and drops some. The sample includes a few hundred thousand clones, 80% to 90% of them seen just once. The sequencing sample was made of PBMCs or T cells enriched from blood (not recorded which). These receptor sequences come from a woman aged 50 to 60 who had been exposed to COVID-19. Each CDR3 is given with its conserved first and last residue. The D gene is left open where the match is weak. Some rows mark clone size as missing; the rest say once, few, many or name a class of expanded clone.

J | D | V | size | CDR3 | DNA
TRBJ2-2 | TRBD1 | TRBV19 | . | CASRGQGQARGELFF | TGTGCCAGTAGGGGACAGGGCCAAGCTCGCGGGGAGCTGTTTTTT
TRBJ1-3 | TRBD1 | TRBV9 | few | CASSDGTGGNTIYF | TGTGCCAGCAGCGATGGGACAGGGGGAAACACCATATATTTT
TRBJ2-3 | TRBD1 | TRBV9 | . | CASSVTGSTDTQYF | TGTGCCAGCAGCGTGACAGGGAGCACAGATACGCAGTATTTT
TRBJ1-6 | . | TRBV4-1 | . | CASSRLIGARGRDSPLHF | TGCGCCAGCAGCCGCCTCATCGGGGCCAGGGGCCGGGATTCACCCCTCCACTTT
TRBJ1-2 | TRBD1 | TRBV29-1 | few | CSVVTGVDGYTF | TGCAGCGTAGTAACAGGGGTGGATGGCTACACCTTC
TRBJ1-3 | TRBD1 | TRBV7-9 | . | CASSLKGTAVSGNTIYF | TGTGCCAGCAGCTTAAAAGGGACAGCGGTCTCTGGAAACACCATATATTTT
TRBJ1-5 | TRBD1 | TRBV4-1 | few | CASSQDRERGTGHQPQHF | TGCGCCAGCAGCCAAGATCGAGAGCGGGGGACAGGGCATCAGCCCCAGCATTTT
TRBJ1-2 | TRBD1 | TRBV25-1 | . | CASSEVWQGANGYTF | TGTGCCAGCAGTGAAGTCTGGCAGGGGGCGAATGGCTACACCTTC
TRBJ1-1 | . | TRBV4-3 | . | CASSQGGTPWETEAFF | TGCGCCAGCAGCCAAGGAGGGACTCCGTGGGAGACTGAAGCTTTCTTT
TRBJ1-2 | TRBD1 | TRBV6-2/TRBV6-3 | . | CASSYSLRQGHYGYTF | TGTGCCAGCAGTTACTCCCTCCGACAGGGGCACTATGGCTACACCTTC
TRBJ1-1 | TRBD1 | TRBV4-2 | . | CASSRGQGVGNTEAFF | TGTGCCAGCAGCCGGGGACAGGGGGTCGGGAACACTGAAGCTTTCTTT
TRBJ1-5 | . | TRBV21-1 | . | CASSKEATGVVGNQPQHF | TGTGCCAGCAGCAAAGAGGCCACAGGGGTAGTGGGCAATCAGCCCCAGCATTTT
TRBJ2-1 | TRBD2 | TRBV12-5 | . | CASGLATSGGASEQFF | TGTGCTAGTGGTTTGGCGACTAGCGGGGGGGCCTCGGAGCAGTTCTTC
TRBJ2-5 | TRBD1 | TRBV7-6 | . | CASSLEDREGTQYF | TGTGCCAGCAGCTTAGAGGACAGGGAAGGGACCCAGTACTTC